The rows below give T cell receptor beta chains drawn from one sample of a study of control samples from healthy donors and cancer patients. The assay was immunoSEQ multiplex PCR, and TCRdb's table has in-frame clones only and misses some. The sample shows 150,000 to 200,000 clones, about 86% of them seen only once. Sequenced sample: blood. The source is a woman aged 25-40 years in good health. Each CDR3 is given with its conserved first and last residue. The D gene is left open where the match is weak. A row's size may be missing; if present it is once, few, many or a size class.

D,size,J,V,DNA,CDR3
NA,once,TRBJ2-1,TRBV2,TGTGCCAGCAGTGAAGGGGCTAGTGGGGTCAATGAGCAGTTCTTC,CASSEGASGVNEQFF
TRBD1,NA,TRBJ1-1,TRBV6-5,TGTGCCAGCAGTTTGGACAGGGTTTGGGGTGAAGCTTTCTTT,CASSLDRVWGEAFF
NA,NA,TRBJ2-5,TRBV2,TGTGCCAGCAGTGTGAGGAGTCAAGAGACCCAGTACTTC,CASSVRSQETQYF
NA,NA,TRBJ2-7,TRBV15,TGTGCCACCAGCAGACAAAACGACCTGACCTACGAGCAGTACTTC,CATSRQNDLTYEQYF
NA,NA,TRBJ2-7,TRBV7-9,TGTGCCAGCAGCGCCAACGGGGCAGGGGAGCAGTACTTC,CASSANGAGEQYF
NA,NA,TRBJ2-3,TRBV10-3,TGTGCCATCAGTAGCCAGGGGGGGGATACGCAGTATTTT,CAISSQGGDTQYF
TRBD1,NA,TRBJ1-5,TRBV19,TGTGCCAGTACCCCAACGGACAGGGTTGTACAGCCCCAGCATTTT,CASTPTDRVVQPQHF
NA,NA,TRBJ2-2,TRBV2,TGTGCCAGCAGTAGAGACCGCCGTGGCACCGGGGAGCTGTTTTTT,CASSRDRRGTGELFF
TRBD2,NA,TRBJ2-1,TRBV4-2,TGTGCCAGCAGCCGACGACTAGCGGGAGTTAATGAGCAGTTCTTC,CASSRRLAGVNEQFF
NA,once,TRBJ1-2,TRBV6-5,TGTGCCAGCAGTCCAGGGGATGGAGGCTATGGCTACACCTTC,CASSPGDGGYGYTF
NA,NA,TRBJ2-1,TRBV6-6,TGTGCCAGCAGTTATATCTCGGACAATGAGCAGTTCTTC,CASSYISDNEQFF
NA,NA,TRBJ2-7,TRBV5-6,TGTGCCAGCAGCTCCCCCGGCGGTGAGCAGTACTTC,CASSSPGGEQYF
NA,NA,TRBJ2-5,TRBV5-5,TGTGCCAGCAGCTTGGTCGGGGAAGAGACCCAGTACTTC,CASSLVGEETQYF
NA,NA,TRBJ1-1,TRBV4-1,TGCGCCAGCAGCCAGGACCACCAGTACACTGAAGCTTTCTTT,CASSQDHQYTEAFF
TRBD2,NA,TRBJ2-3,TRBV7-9,TGTGCCAGCAGCTTAGCGATAGCGGGCTTCGCAGTTGCAGATACGCAGTATTTT,CASSLAIAGFAVADTQYF
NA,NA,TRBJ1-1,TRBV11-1,TGTGCCAGCAGCTTATTTCGGGAGAACACTGAAGCTTTCTTT,CASSLFRENTEAFF
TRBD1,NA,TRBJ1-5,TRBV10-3,TGTGCCATCAGTAGGACAGGGGATGCTCAGCCCCAGCATTTT,CAISRTGDAQPQHF
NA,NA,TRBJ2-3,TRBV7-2,TGTGCCAGCAGCCCTAAGGGGGATTGGCGAAATACGCAGTATTTT,CASSPKGDWRNTQYF
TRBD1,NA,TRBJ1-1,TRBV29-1,TGCAGCGTCTCCCAACAGGGGGGCACTGAAGCTTTCTTT,CSVSQQGGTEAFF
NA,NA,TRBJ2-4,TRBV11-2,TGTGCCAGCAGCACTGTTTGGTCAGAAAACATTCAGTACTTC,CASSTVWSENIQYF
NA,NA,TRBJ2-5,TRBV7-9,TGTGCCAGCAGTTCGGACTGGACTGGGGAGACCCAGTACTTC,CASSSDWTGETQYF
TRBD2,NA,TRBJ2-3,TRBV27,TGTGCCAGCAGTTTATCCCCCGGGGAGGGAGCAGATACGCAGTATTTT,CASSLSPGEGADTQYF
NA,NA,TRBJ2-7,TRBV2,TGTGCCAGCAGCCCGCTGAAGAGCTCCTACGAGCAGTACTTC,CASSPLKSSYEQYF
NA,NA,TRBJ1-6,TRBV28,TGTGCCAGCAGTTTATCCTGGGGGCAAGTGTCACCCCTCCACTTT,CASSLSWGQVSPLHF
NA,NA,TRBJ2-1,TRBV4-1,TGCGCCAGCAGCCAAGATCAGGCGGAAGCTTACAATGAGCAGTTCTTC,CASSQDQAEAYNEQFF
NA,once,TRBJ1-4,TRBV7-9,TGTGCCAGCAGCCCCGGCACGGGTGAAAAACTGTTTTTT,CASSPGTGEKLFF
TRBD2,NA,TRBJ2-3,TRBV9,TGTGCCAGCAGCGCTAGCCTAGCGGGAGACACAGATACGCAGTATTTT,CASSASLAGDTDTQYF
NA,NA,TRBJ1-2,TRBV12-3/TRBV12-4,TGTGCCAGCAGTTTAGGACCGGATGGCTACACCTTC,CASSLGPDGYTF
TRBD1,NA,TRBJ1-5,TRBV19,TGTGCCAGTAGTATCAGAGGACAGGGGCCCCTAAGCAATCAGCCCCAGCATTTT,CASSIRGQGPLSNQPQHF
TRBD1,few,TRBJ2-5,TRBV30,TGTGCCTGGACATCCAGGGGGTGGACCCAGTACTTC,CAWTSRGWTQYF
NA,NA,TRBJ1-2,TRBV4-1,TGCGCCAGCAGCCAAGACAGGGGATTAGCCTATGGCTACACCTTC,CASSQDRGLAYGYTF